The 12 T cell receptor beta chains presented below share a single source sample, sequenced in a study of T-cell memory formation after mild COVID-19. MiXCR, applied by TCRdb to the 5' RACE reads, yields one record per CDR3 protein. The sample yields around 310,000 distinct CDR3 sequences, 20% to 25% seen once. The sequenced material came from PBMCs or a T cell subset sorted from them (not recorded which). Receptor source: a young man who had mild COVID-19 (a few samples of this study predate the infection). Cell type and time point are not known.

This clonotype was counted only a few times. The gene calls are TRBV6-5 and TRBJ2-1; 10 bases are a match to TRBD1. Germline CDR1 MNHEY, CDR2 SVGAGI. The ends lost 2 bases at V and 8 bases at J; junction bases unmatched: 0. The CDR3 consists of 13 residues. The CDR3 DNA sequence: TGTGCCAGCAGTTACGGACAGGGGGATGAGCAGTTCTTC. It specifies CASSYGQGDEQFF.

The rearrangement links TRBV20-1 to TRBJ2-7, with a possible D match to TRBD2 (5 bases). The V end lost 3 bases, the J end lost 3 bases, and 9 bases lay between the germline ends. The CDR3 extends over 12 amino acids. Germline values: CDR1 DFQATT, CDR2 SNEGSKA (reference sequence). The CDR3, as DNA: TGCAGTGCTAGGGCTACTAGCTACGAGCAGTACTTC. Translated: CSARATSYEQYF.

This rearrangement joins TRBV5-6 to TRBJ1-2; 7 nucleotides align to TRBD1. The J segment lost 4 bases and the V segment lost 4 bases, leaving 10 bases of the junction unmatched. Germline V CDR1 and CDR2: SGHDT, YYEEEE. CDR3 length equals 15 residues. The CDR3 protein is CASSRPQGQIYGYTF. DNA of the CDR3: TGTGCCAGCAGCCGTCCCCAGGGACAGATCTATGGCTACACCTTC. Based on the CDR3 plus reference TRBV5-6 and TRBJ1-2, the full variable domain is DAGVTQSPTHLIKTRGQQVTLRCSPKSGHDTVSWYQQALGQGPQFIFQYYEEEERQRGNFPDRFSGHQFPNYSSELNVNALLLGDSALYLCASSRPQGQIYGYTFGSGTRLTVV.

There are a few counts of this clonotype. The chain employs TRBV9 and TRBJ2-2; 8 nucleotides agree with TRBD1. V gave up 0 bases and J gave up 7 bases; unmatched junction bases: 5. CDR3 size: 15 residues. CDR1 is SGDLS, CDR2 YYNGEE, per germline. CDR3 sequence reads: CASSVAQGAYGELFF. The CDR3, as DNA: TGTGCCAGCAGCGTAGCCCAGGGGGCATACGGGGAGCTGTTTTTT.

The sample holds a few counts of this clonotype. The rearrangement joins TRBV7-6 to TRBJ2-1, with 9 bases that match TRBD1. Per germline, CDR1 SGHVS and CDR2 FNYEAQ. CDR3 length: 16 residues. The V segment lost 1 base and the J segment 6 bases; nucleotides outside the gene matches: 7. CDR3 in DNA: TGTGCCAGCAGCTTAGAAGGGACAGGGCTGACCAATGAGCAGTTCTTC. Translating it yields CASSLEGTGLTNEQFF.

This clonotype appeared a few times. The chain combines TRBV3-1 with TRBJ2-1, with no clear D. Trimming shortened V by 3 bases and J by 6 bases, and 9 bases separated the two germline ends. The CDR3 spans 13 residues. Germline CDR1 reads LGHDT; CDR2 reads YNNKEL (reference sequence). The DNA for the CDR3 is TGTGCCAGCAGCCATTCCCCCCGCAATGAGCAGTTCTTC. Its translation: CASSHSPRNEQFF.

The V gene is TRBV7-9, the J gene TRBJ1-2, with D uncertain. Deletions cut 4 bases from V and 7 bases from J, with 13 bases between. This CDR3 has 13 amino acids. Germline V gene lookup returns CDR1 SEHNR and CDR2 FQNEAQ (reference sequence). The CDR3 region has the DNA TGTGCCAGCAGCTCGACCGCGCTCTCTGGCTACACCTTC. It translates to CASSSTALSGYTF.

The genes are TRBV6-2 or TRBV6-3 and TRBJ2-7, with D possibly TRBD2 on 5 matching bases. The V gene lost 0 bases and the J gene lost 3 bases, with 9 bases spanning the gap. The CDR3 is made up of 14 amino acids. Germline values: CDR1 MNHEY, CDR2 SVGEGT. The chain's CDR3 is CASSYSAGVYEQYV. The CDR3 nucleotides read TGTGCCAGCAGTTACTCGGCGGGTGTCTACGAGCAGTACGTC.

The chain combines TRBV4-3 with TRBJ1-2; maybe TRBD1 (6 bases). The V and J ends lost 2 bases and 4 bases respectively, with 14 bases between them. The CDR3 contains 15 residues. Germline assignment: CDR1 LGHNA and CDR2 YSLEER. CDR3 bases: TGCGCCAGCAGCCAAACCCCACAGGGCCTCTATGGCTACACCTTC. Translated, it gives CASSQTPQGLYGYTF.

This clonotype was found a few times. This chain connects TRBV6-2 or TRBV6-3 to TRBJ2-5; 8 bases line up with TRBD1. Germline V gene data show CDR1 as MNHEY and CDR2 as SVGEGT. CDR3 length: 13 residues. V lost 5 bases, J lost 4 bases, and 3 bases stayed unmatched. The DNA for the CDR3 is TGTGCCAGCAGTGGACAGGGTTCAGAGACCCAGTACTTC. It encodes CASSGQGSETQYF.

Concerning this clonotype: At one end the junction does not follow the germline gene, possibly because of a read error. The rearrangement links TRBV7-8 to TRBJ2-3, with 12 bases identical to TRBD2. The germline CDR1 and CDR2 sequences are SGHVS and FQNEAQ. This CDR3 contains 16 residues. The CDR3 reads CSSSQRLAGGTDTQYF. As DNA, the CDR3 is TGTTCCAGCAGCCAACGACTAGCGGGGGGCACAGATACGCAGTATTTT.

The CDR3 spells CASTPSARPGELFF. CDR3 sequence (DNA): TGTGCCAGCACCCCAAGCGCCAGGCCCGGGGAGCTGTTTTTT. This chain connects TRBV7-2 to TRBJ2-2; D unresolved. Germline values: CDR1 SGHTA, CDR2 FQGNSA. Trimming cost V 7 bases and J 6 bases, with 15 bases left between them. The length of the CDR3 is 14 residues.